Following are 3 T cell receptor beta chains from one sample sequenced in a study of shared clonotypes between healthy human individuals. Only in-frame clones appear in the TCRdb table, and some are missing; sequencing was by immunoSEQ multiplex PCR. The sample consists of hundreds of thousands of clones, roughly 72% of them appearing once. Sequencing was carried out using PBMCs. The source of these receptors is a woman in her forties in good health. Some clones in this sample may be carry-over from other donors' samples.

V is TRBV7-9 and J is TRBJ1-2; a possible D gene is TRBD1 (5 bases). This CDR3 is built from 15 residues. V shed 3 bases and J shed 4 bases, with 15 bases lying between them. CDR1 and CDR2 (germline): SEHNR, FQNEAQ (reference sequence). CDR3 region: CASSFPGRDVYGYTF. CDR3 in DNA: TGTGCCAGCAGCTTCCCAGGGCGCGACGTCTATGGCTACACCTTC. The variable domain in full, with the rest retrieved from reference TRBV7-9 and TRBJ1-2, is DTGVSQNPRHKITKRGQNVTFRCDPISEHNRLYWYRQTLGQGPEFLTYFQNEAQLEKSRLLSDRFSAERPKGSFSTLEIQRTEQGDSAMYLCASSFPGRDVYGYTFGSGTRLTVV.

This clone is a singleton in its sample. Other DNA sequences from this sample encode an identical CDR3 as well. This CDR3 reads CASSWTGYNEQFF. In DNA form, the CDR3 reads TGTGCCAGCTCCTGGACAGGGTACAATGAGCAGTTCTTC. This sequence joins TRBV6-1 and TRBJ2-1; 8 bases line up with TRBD1. Germline trimming cut 8 bases from V and 4 bases from J; bases unmatched to any gene: 4. There are 13 residues in the CDR3. Germline V gives CDR1 MNHNS, CDR2 SASEGT.

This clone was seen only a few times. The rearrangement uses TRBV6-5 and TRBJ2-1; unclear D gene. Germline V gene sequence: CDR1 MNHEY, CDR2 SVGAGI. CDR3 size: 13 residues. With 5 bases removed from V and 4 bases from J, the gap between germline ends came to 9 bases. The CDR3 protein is CASSPRPYNEQFF. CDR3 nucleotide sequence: TGTGCCAGCAGTCCCAGACCATACAATGAGCAGTTCTTC.